This T cell receptor (beta chain) was found in a study of CD8 T cells in Susac syndrome. General observations from the study: It was acknowledged by the study that relatively few individuals were included in its TCR sequencing and HLA analysis.

V lost 4 bases to trimming and J lost 9 bases; unmatched junction nucleotides: 7. The germline V gene encodes CDR1 SEHNR and CDR2 FQNEAQ (reference sequence). CDR3 length: 14 amino acids. The TEMRA cells underwent FACS enrichment, while the CD8+ and CD4+ T cells underwent negative isolation. After extraction with the RNeasy kit, about 0.45 to 1 ug of the RNA was reverse transcribed using random hexamers. The TCR beta CDR3 was amplified by immunoSEQ multiplex PCR across 54 Vbeta, 13 Jbeta. TCRdb re-called the immunoSEQ multiplex PCR reads through MiXCR, storing one row per CDR3 protein. Of hundreds of thousands of distinct CDR3 sequences listed, 70% to 90% are singletons. On this clonotype: The antigen remains unidentified.

The receptor was derived from a human donor with multiple sclerosis. Sequencing was done on a sample of CD8+ T cells from PBMCs. This chain uses TRBV7-9 with TRBJ2-4; 9 bases match TRBD1. The CDR3 DNA is TGTGCCAGCAGCTCGGGACAGGGTAGTGGCATTCAGTACTTC. Amino acids: CASSSGQGSGIQYF.